This T cell receptor (beta chain) was documented in a study of blood T cell repertoires in COVID-19. Study in general: T cells, B-cell-depleted T cells, or PBMCs supplied cDNA or gDNA.

CDR3 size: 14 residues. Unmatched junction bases numbered 6, after V lost 5 bases and J lost 4 bases. Germline V gives CDR1 SEHNR, CDR2 FQNEAQ (reference sequence). Per the authors' pipeline: Scientists estimated how many nucleated cells there were by amplifying reference gene primers. The assay was immunoSEQ multiplex PCR, and TCRdb's table has in-frame clones only and misses some. V and J calls and clone size are those listed in that table; D and trimming were worked out from the DNA. Counted here are approximately 170,000 clones, around nine tenths occurring once; the ten biggest clones make up 2.5% to 4%.

This chain connects TRBV7-9 to TRBJ2-7; 9 bases map to TRBD2. This receptor was taken from a man between 65 and 79 years old with acute or convalescent COVID-19. The source material was peripheral blood. This chain's CDR3 is CASSTPSGVYEQYF. The CDR3, as DNA: TGTGCCAGCAGCACCCCTAGCGGGGTTTACGAGCAGTACTTC.